The 2 T cell receptor beta chains below were found in one sample sequenced in a study of T cell responses to AZD1222 COVID-19 vaccine. Assay: immunoSEQ multiplex PCR; the TCRdb copy retains only in-frame clones and omits some. The sample includes around 67,000 clones, about 83% seen only once; the top ten take about 6.5%. The sequencing here drew on peripheral blood, taken 28 days after the second AZD1222 dose. Source of these receptors: an adult who received the AZD1222 COVID-19 vaccine.

This chain connects TRBV3-1 (or the pseudogene TRBV3-2) to TRBJ2-5, with D possibly being TRBD1 or TRBD2 (5 bases each). The CDR3 has 14 residues. The germline V gene has CDR1 LGHDT and CDR2 YNNKEL (reference sequence). V lost 7 bases, J lost 2 bases, and 14 bases lay in between. CDR3 nucleotides: TGTGCCAGCACGGGGCTGTGGACACAAGAGACCCAGTACTTC. This gives the protein CASTGLWTQETQYF.

By share, this clone counts as medium-sized. J is TRBJ1-6 and V is TRBV5-6; TRBD1 is a possible D gene (5 bases). In germline, CDR1 is SGHDT, CDR2 YYEEEE. This CDR3 comprises 13 residues. Trimming removed 4 bases from V and 14 bases from J, with 16 bases in between. The CDR3 DNA follows: TGTGCCAGCAGCGCCGGGACCCCGTATACCCTCCACTTT. It is translated as CASSAGTPYTLHF.